The 23 T cell receptor beta chains in this list originate from one sample, sequenced in a study of regulatory T cells in long-lasting Graves disease. The authors built TCR beta libraries using iRepertoire HTBI primers and Arm-PCR of CDR3 regions. TCRdb re-derived calls from the multiplex PCR reads in MiXCR, one entry per CDR3 protein. The table shows 540,000 or so distinct CDR3 sequences, with less than 15% occurring only once. Stated time point: newly diagnosed GD, antithyroid drugs for less than 3 months. RNA extracted from PBMCs served as the sequencing template. This sample was shared with a second study, whose subject was T cells in Graves' hyperthyroidism and ophthalmopathy.

The sample in question was peripheral blood mononuclear cells (PBMCs), obtained at new diagnosis, from a patient treated with antithyroid drugs. All receptors derive from a young man with Graves disease.

This clonotype was seen at least ten times. The chain recombines TRBV7-3 with TRBJ1-1; no reliable D call. V gave up 5 bases and J gave up 1 base, with 11 bases separating them. This CDR3 spans 14 amino acids. CDR1 is SGHTA, CDR2 FQGTGA, per germline. CDR3: CASSRDRWNTEAFF. The CDR3 bases are TGTGCCAGCAGCCGTGACCGTTGGAACACTGAAGCTTTCTTT.

J is TRBJ2-3 and V is TRBV24-1, with D perhaps TRBD1 (7 bases). The CDR3 extends over 15 amino acids. V was clipped by 3 bases and J by 6 bases, with 15 bases between them. Per germline, CDR1 KGHDR and CDR2 SFDVKD. CDR3 protein: CATSDPLTGRDTQYF. In DNA form, the CDR3 reads TGTGCCACCAGTGATCCCCTGACAGGGAGGGATACGCAGTATTTT.

The chain has TRBV18 and TRBJ2-1; TRBD1 agrees at 7 bases. Germline CDR1 is KGHSH and CDR2 is LQKENI. CDR3 size: 16 residues. The J segment lost 0 bases and the V segment lost 6 bases, leaving 8 bases of the junction unmatched. The CDR3 loop is CASSPRGGFSYNEQFF. CDR3 coding DNA: TGTGCCAGCTCCCCCAGAGGGGGCTTCTCCTACAATGAGCAGTTCTTC. Using reference TRBV18 and TRBJ2-1 for the parts outside the CDR3, the full variable domain is NAGVMQNPRHLVRRRGQEARLRCSPMKGHSHVYWYRQLPEEGLKFMVYLQKENIIDESGMPKERFSAEFPKEGPSILRIQQVVRGDSAAYFCASSPRGGFSYNEQFFGPGTRLTVL.

The V and J genes are TRBV15 and TRBJ2-3; 7 bases are shared with TRBD2. The last part of the DNA fits TRBJ2-7 better; the J call may be wrong. CDR3 length: 15 residues. Germline CDR1 and CDR2: LNHNV and YYDKDF (reference sequence). The CDR3 region is CATSRAGYSVYEQYF. The CDR3 DNA reads TGTGCCACCAGCCGAGCGGGGTATTCCGTGTACGAGCAGTACTTC.

This clonotype occurred many times. The DNA of the CDR3 is TGTGCCACCAGTAGCCAGGGGAGGCAGCCCCAGCATTTT. Its protein product is CATSSQGRQPQHF. V is TRBV24-1 and J is TRBJ1-5, with D possibly TRBD1 on 6 matching bases. Germline V CDR1 and CDR2: KGHDR, SFDVKD. V shed 6 bases and J shed 7 bases, with 12 bases lying between them. The CDR3 contains 13 residues.

This clonotype was detected ten times or more. The chain uses TRBV7-9 and TRBJ2-5, with D possibly matching TRBD1 (6 bases). Looked up from germline, CDR1 is SEHNR and CDR2 is FQNEAQ (reference sequence). CDR3 length equals 15 residues. V was shortened by 6 bases and J by 5 bases, with 19 bases between the two germline ends. The CDR3 loop is CASSDTGTPAETQYF. The CDR3 coding sequence is TGTGCCAGCAGTGATACCGGGACACCCGCTGAGACCCAGTACTTC. Drawing the rest from reference TRBV7-9 and TRBJ2-5, the complete variable domain is DTGVSQNPRHKITKRGQNVTFRCDPISEHNRLYWYRQTLGQGPEFLTYFQNEAQLEKSRLLSDRFSAERPKGSFSTLEIQRTEQGDSAMYLCASSDTGTPAETQYFGPGTRLLVL.

This clonotype was seen at least ten times. The rearrangement joins TRBV28 to TRBJ2-7; D unclear. This CDR3 comprises 15 residues. The germline gives CDR1 MDHEN, CDR2 SYDVKM. V lost 3 bases, J lost 3 bases, and 15 bases lay in between. The CDR3: CASSFHRVGRYEQYF. Written as DNA, the CDR3 is TGTGCCAGCAGTTTCCATAGGGTAGGGCGCTACGAGCAGTACTTC.

Note on this clonotype: This may arise from a read error, as a much more abundant clone is one base away. The rearrangement links TRBV12-3 or TRBV12-4 to TRBJ1-4; possibly TRBD1 for D (6 bases). The CDR3 has 14 amino acids. The CDR3 DNA reads as TGTGCCAGCAGCCCTGGACAGCTACGAGAAAGACTGTTTTTT. It encodes CASSPGQLRERLFF.

The sample holds many counts of this clonotype. CDR3 protein: CASSRNSGRGSETQYF. The CDR3 DNA follows: TGTGCCAGCAGCCGTAATAGCGGGAGGGGAAGCGAGACCCAGTACTTC. J is TRBJ2-5 and V is TRBV7-2; 11 bases match TRBD2. Germline assignment: CDR1 SGHTA and CDR2 FQGNSA. The CDR3 runs 16 residues. After removal of 5 bases from V and 5 bases from J, the junction contained 10 bases not matched to a gene.

Many counts were recorded for this clonotype. This chain's CDR3 is CSANLPQGWGSETQYF. The CDR3 bases are TGCAGTGCTAACCTTCCACAGGGTTGGGGAAGTGAGACCCAGTACTTC. The chain couples TRBV20-1 to TRBJ2-5; TRBD1 might be the D (6 bases). In germline, CDR1 is DFQATT, CDR2 SNEGSKA (reference sequence). This CDR3 has 16 residues. Deletions cut 4 bases from V and 5 bases from J, with 23 bases between.

This clonotype has more than one count but fewer than ten. The CDR3 is CSVLRYNEQFF. The CDR3 nucleotides read TGCAGCGTTCTCCGCTACAATGAGCAGTTCTTC. V gene TRBV29-1 combines with J gene TRBJ2-1; D is ambiguous. This CDR3 contains 11 residues. Trimming cost V 5 bases and J 3 bases, with 5 bases left between them. Germline V gives CDR1 SQVTM, CDR2 ANQGSEA.

Remarks on this clonotype: This could be a read error, since a much larger clone is one nucleotide away. V and J are TRBV5-1 and TRBJ2-1, with D perhaps being TRBD1 or TRBD2 (6 bases each). CDR1 is SGHRS and CDR2 is YFSETQ in the germline V gene. The CDR3 runs to 13 residues. CDR3 bases: TGCGCCAGCAGCGCGGGGACACGGAATGCGCAGTTCTTC. Its translation: CASSAGTRNAQFF.

CDR3 amino acids: CASSLGFHRPSGNTIYF. CDR3 nucleotides: TGTGCCAGCAGCTTAGGGTTTCACAGGCCCTCTGGAAACACCATATATTTT. The V gene is TRBV7-2, the J gene TRBJ1-3; weak D call: TRBD1 (5 bases). CDR1 and CDR2 (germline): SGHTA, FQGNSA. This CDR3 has 17 residues. V was shortened by 1 base and J by 0 bases, with 13 bases between the two germline ends.

This clonotype was detected ten times or more. The chain recombines TRBV18 with TRBJ1-5; D uncertain. This CDR3 is 14 amino acids long. CDR1 is KGHSH and CDR2 is LQKENI in the germline V gene. Trimming removed 3 bases at V and 3 bases at J, with 9 bases between. CDR3 loop: CASSPNIANQPQHF. CDR3 coding DNA: TGTGCCAGCTCACCTAACATCGCCAATCAGCCCCAGCATTTT.

The V call is TRBV5-1, the J call TRBJ1-4; D perhaps matches TRBD1 (5 bases). The V end was cut by 3 bases, the J end by 3 bases, with 21 bases between. This CDR3 is built from 18 residues. Germline loops: CDR1 SGHRS, CDR2 YFSETQ. As DNA, the CDR3 is TGCGCCAGCAGCTCCCGGCTGACGGGGACTAGGGCTAATGAAAAACTGTTTTTT. This gives the protein CASSSRLTGTRANEKLFF.

This clonotype occurred many times. The chain couples TRBV6-2 or TRBV6-3 to TRBJ1-6, with D uncertain. The V end lost 5 bases, the J end lost 7 bases, and 6 bases lay between the germline ends. The V gene's germline CDR1 is MNHEY and CDR2 SVGEGT. The CDR3 loop spans 12 amino acids. The CDR3 is CASSLTNSPLHF. The CDR3 DNA is TGTGCCAGCAGTCTAACCAATTCACCCCTCCACTTT.

V is TRBV18 and J is TRBJ2-3, with TRBD1 identical over 8 bases. The CDR3 contains 13 residues. V shed 11 bases, J shed 6 bases, and the junction held 10 bases outside the gene matches. Germline V CDR1 and CDR2: KGHSH, LQKENI. The CDR3 bases are TGTGCCGGCCTAGGACAGGGCGAGGATACGCAGTATTTT. This codes for CAGLGQGEDTQYF.

The CDR3 protein is CASSEPDSTYEQYF. DNA for the CDR3: TGTGCCAGCAGTGAACCTGATTCGACTTACGAGCAGTACTTC. The J gene is TRBJ2-7, the V gene TRBV25-1; no definite D call. The V end was cut by 2 bases, the J end by 4 bases, with 12 bases between. This CDR3 has 14 residues. Germline V lookup: CDR1 MGHDK, CDR2 SYGVNS.

As to this clonotype: A much larger clone differs from this one at a single base, so this may be a read error. V is TRBV7-2 and J is TRBJ2-1, with D possibly being TRBD1 or TRBD2 (5 bases each). V was pared by 5 bases and J by 1 base, with 15 bases between. This CDR3 is 16 amino acids long. Germline V CDR1 and CDR2: SGHTA, FQGNSA. The CDR3, as DNA: TGTGCCAGCAGCCGCCGGCCCGGGACGTCCTACAATGAGCAGTTCTTC. Its protein product is CASSRRPGTSYNEQFF.

Only a few counts were recorded for this clonotype. This sequence joins TRBV27 and TRBJ2-7; 7 bases line up with TRBD1. Trimming took 6 bases from V and 0 from J; bases not matched to a gene: 8. The germline V gene has CDR1 MNHEY and CDR2 SMNVEV (reference sequence). The CDR3 is 15 amino acids. CDR3 bases: TGTGCCAGCAGCCTAAAGGGACAGCTCTCCTACGAGCAGTACTTC. Residues: CASSLKGQLSYEQYF.

The sample holds many counts of this clonotype. The rearrangement joins TRBV6-1 to TRBJ1-5; 7 positions match TRBD1. Germline V gene data show CDR1 as MNHNS and CDR2 as SASEGT. With 7 bases clipped from V and 1 base from J, the junction kept 10 bases outside the gene matches. This CDR3 is 16 amino acids long. DNA for the CDR3: TGTGCCAGCAACAGGGGACAGTTCTTAAGCAATCAGCCCCAGCATTTT. Its protein product is CASNRGQFLSNQPQHF.

The sample holds many counts of this clonotype. This chain connects TRBV18 to TRBJ1-4, with D possibly matching TRBD1 (6 bases). The CDR3 loop spans 16 amino acids. V shed 3 bases and J shed 3 bases, with 14 bases lying between them. Germline CDR1 is KGHSH and CDR2 is LQKENI. The CDR3 DNA is TGTGCCAGCTCACCGATACCAGGGGCGGCTAATGAAAAACTGTTTTTT. It codes for CASSPIPGAANEKLFF.

The chain joins TRBV5-1 to TRBJ2-1; tentative D call: TRBD2 (6 bases). V was shortened by 6 bases and J by 6 bases, with 16 bases between the two germline ends. CDR1 and CDR2 (germline): SGHRS, YFSETQ. The CDR3 has 14 amino acids. The CDR3, as DNA: TGCGCCAGCACCGCTAGCGTGCAAACCAATGAGCAGTTCTTC. Translation gives CASTASVQTNEQFF.